Below are 25 T cell receptor beta chains sequenced from a single sample in a study of vaccination and CD4 T cells after COVID-19 (dated by TCRdb to between 2021 and 2023). Per the publication, the treatment or condition label means: roughly 11-day PBMC culture with coronavirus spike peptide pools or control peptides (ViraFEST assay). The library was prepared using PCR. These reads were obtained on an Illumina iSeq 100. TCR sequencing of DNA from cultured CD4+ T cells used the Oncomine TCR Beta short-read assay at the Johns Hopkins FTIC core. The public reads were quality trimmed at Q25 with fastp and then assembled into clones with MiXCR by TCRdb, keeping productive beta chains. Duplicate CDR3 protein sequences are folded into a single record with the most common DNA and genes. The sample table shows 20,000 to 25,000 distinct CDR3 sequences, and roughly 50% are seen once. Approximately 9% of the sample belongs to the ten largest clones.

For these receptors, no antigen is known. The sample was CD4+ T cells from blood, cultured in vitro. The receptor set was obtained from a human donor who had recovered from COVID-19.

This sequence joins TRBV20-1 and TRBJ2-7, with D tentatively TRBD1 (6 bases). Per the germline V gene, CDR1 is DFQATT and CDR2 is SNEGSKA (reference sequence). This CDR3 is 13 amino acids long. Trimming cost V 2 bases and J 2 bases, with 10 bases left between them. The CDR3 nucleotides are TGCAGTGCTAGACGACAGGTGACCTACGAGCAGTACTTC. The encoded protein is CSARRQVTYEQYF.

The chain links TRBV27 to TRBJ1-2; D is unclear. Between the trimmed V and J ends, which lost 5 bases and 8 bases, there was a span of 12 bases. The germline CDR1 and CDR2 sequences are MNHEY and SMNVEV (reference sequence). The CDR3 covers 12 residues. CDR3 nucleotide sequence: TGTGCCAGCAGTCCAAACCAAGGGGGCTACACCTTC. Its protein product is CASSPNQGGYTF.

The chain has TRBV11-3 and TRBJ1-1, with TRBD1 matching over 10 bases. V shed 7 bases and J 4 bases; nucleotides not matched to a gene: 9. The CDR3 has 15 residues. Germline V CDR1 and CDR2: SGHNT, YENEEA. CDR3 loop: CASNLGQGGGTEAFF. The CDR3 DNA reads as TGTGCCAGCAACCTCGGACAGGGGGGAGGCACTGAAGCTTTCTTT.

This chain joins TRBV7-9 and TRBJ1-1; D perhaps matches TRBD1 (6 bases). The V end was cut by 5 bases, the J end by 9 bases, with 13 bases between. CDR3 size: 12 residues. The germline gives CDR1 SEHNR, CDR2 FQNEAQ (reference sequence). CDR3 in amino acids: CASSVGQNQAFF. CDR3 in DNA: TGTGCCAGCAGCGTAGGACAGAATCAAGCTTTCTTT.

V is TRBV28 and J is TRBJ2-7; 9 bases align to TRBD1. Germline loops: CDR1 MDHEN, CDR2 SYDVKM. Germline trimming cut 6 bases from V and 6 bases from J; bases unmatched to any gene: 6. There are 13 residues in the CDR3. CDR3 sequence reads: CASSPGTGLEQYF. For the CDR3, the DNA is TGTGCCAGCAGCCCCGGGACAGGGCTCGAGCAGTACTTC.

The chain has TRBV27 and TRBJ1-2, with D unclear. The V gene's germline CDR1 is MNHEY and CDR2 SMNVEV (reference sequence). The CDR3 spans 13 residues. V was pared by 0 bases and J by 7 bases, with 9 bases between. The CDR3 loop is CASSLSSGFGYTF. In DNA, the CDR3 is TGTGCCAGCAGTTTATCGTCCGGATTTGGCTACACCTTC.

V and J are TRBV6-2 or TRBV6-3 and TRBJ1-1; D is undetermined. V was cut by 4 bases and J by 11 bases, with 20 bases left in between. The CDR3 length is 14 residues. CDR1 MNHEY and CDR2 SVGEGT come from the germline V gene. The CDR3: CASSFGPGSRIAFF. CDR3 DNA sequence: TGTGCCAGCAGTTTTGGTCCCGGGTCTAGGATTGCTTTCTTT.

This clonotype has a handful of counts. The CDR3 reads CASRPTGLAGELFF. The CDR3 coding sequence is TGTGCCAGCAGACCTACCGGACTCGCCGGGGAGCTGTTTTTT. V usage is TRBV12-3 or TRBV12-4 and J usage is TRBJ2-2; a possible D gene is TRBD2 (5 bases). The CDR3 has 14 residues. V lost 6 bases to trimming and J lost 6 bases, with 14 bases between them.

The chain is built from TRBV11-3 and TRBJ1-1; D is ambiguous. Germline V gene data show CDR1 as SGHNT and CDR2 as YENEEA. The CDR3 is made up of 16 amino acids. The V end was cut by 5 bases, the J end by 1 base, with 17 bases between. CDR3 sequence reads: CASSPNDGQRNTEAFF. CDR3 nucleotides: TGTGCCAGCAGCCCGAACGATGGCCAGCGGAACACTGAAGCTTTCTTT.

This clonotype has more than one count but fewer than ten. The chain uses TRBV18 and TRBJ2-5; D may be TRBD2 (6 bases). V dropped 3 bases and J dropped 5 bases, with 13 bases sitting between them. Per the germline V gene, CDR1 is KGHSH and CDR2 is LQKENI. This CDR3 comprises 14 residues. CDR3 region: CASSPGGRRETQYF. CDR3 DNA sequence: TGTGCCAGCTCACCCGGGGGACGGCGGGAGACCCAGTACTTC.

This clonotype occurred a few times. The junction and the germline gene differ at one end; a read error may be behind it. The rearrangement joins TRBV27 to TRBJ2-3; 11 bases align to TRBD2. CDR3 size: 15 residues. The germline gives CDR1 MNHEY, CDR2 SMNVEV (reference sequence). CDR3 sequence: CASSQTSGITNTQYF. CDR3 nucleotides: TGTGCCAGCAGTCAGACTAGCGGGATCACAAATACGCAGTATTTT.

The rearrangement joins TRBV24-1 to TRBJ2-5, with 10 bases lining up with TRBD1. The germline CDR1 and CDR2 sequences are KGHDR and SFDVKD. V dropped 3 bases and J dropped 4; count of bases not matched to a gene: 13. The CDR3 length is 18 residues. The DNA of the CDR3 is TGTGCCACCAGTGATCCGGATCCGGGACAGGGGTTTGGAGAGACCCAGTACTTC. Its translation is CATSDPDPGQGFGETQYF.

The chain employs TRBV15 and TRBJ2-2; D might be TRBD1 or TRBD2, each matching 5 bases. Germline values: CDR1 LNHNV, CDR2 YYDKDF (reference sequence). Trimming removed 5 bases at V and 2 bases at J, with 12 bases between. CDR3 length: 15 residues. The CDR3 DNA sequence: TGTGCCACCAGCTACCGGGACGGTAACACCGGGGAGCTGTTTTTT. Amino acids: CATSYRDGNTGELFF. The complete variable domain, with remaining parts taken from reference TRBV15 and TRBJ2-2, reads DAMVIQNPRYQVTQFGKPVTLSCSQTLNHNVMYWYQQKSSQAPKLLFHYYDKDFNNEADTPDNFQSRRPNTSFCFLDIRSPGLGDTAMYLCATSYRDGNTGELFFGEGSRLTVL.

V and J are TRBV28 and TRBJ1-2, with 9 bases identical to TRBD1. Per the germline V gene, CDR1 is MDHEN and CDR2 is SYDVKM. V lost 6 bases to trimming and J lost 11 bases; unmatched junction nucleotides: 7. CDR3 length equals 12 residues. DNA for the CDR3: TGTGCCAGCAGGGGGACAGGGTGGGGATACACCTTC. Protein: CASRGTGWGYTF.

The chain links TRBV7-9 to TRBJ1-3; no firm D call. CDR1 and CDR2 from the germline V gene are SEHNR and FQNEAQ (reference sequence). V shed 5 bases and J shed 0 bases, with 8 bases lying between them. The CDR3 totals 14 residues. The CDR3 nucleotides read TGTGCCAGCAGCGTGGTCAGCTCTGGAAACACCATATATTTT. Residues: CASSVVSSGNTIYF.

V and J are TRBV29-1 and TRBJ1-2, with 10 bases fitting TRBD1. The CDR3 runs 13 residues. Germline V gives CDR1 SQVTM, CDR2 ANQGSEA. CDR3 coding DNA: TGCAGTCTCCGGGACAGGGGAGGTGATGGCTACACCTTC. The encoded protein is CSLRDRGGDGYTF.

The J gene is TRBJ1-2, the V gene TRBV19; D is ambiguous. Between the trimmed V and J ends, which lost 2 bases and 7 bases, there was a span of 14 bases. The CDR3 runs to 14 residues. Germline V CDR1 and CDR2: LNHDA, SQIVND (reference sequence). In DNA form, the CDR3 reads TGTGCCAGTAGTATACGAGGGCGTTTAGGTGGCTACACCTTC. Translation gives CASSIRGRLGGYTF.

The chain couples TRBV20-1 to TRBJ2-2; D might be TRBD1 (5 bases). The CDR3 loop spans 15 amino acids. CDR1 and CDR2 (germline): DFQATT, SNEGSKA (reference sequence). V shed 2 bases and J shed 1 base, with 11 bases lying between them. CDR3 sequence reads: CSARLRDRNTGELFF. CDR3 coding DNA: TGCAGTGCTAGACTCCGCGACAGGAACACCGGGGAGCTGTTTTTT.

Only a few counts were recorded for this clonotype. This chain connects TRBV6-5 to TRBJ1-2, with a weak D call TRBD1 (6 bases). Germline V gene sequence: CDR1 MNHEY, CDR2 SVGAGI. Trimming pared 3 bases from V and 6 bases from J, leaving 20 bases between. The length of the CDR3 is 16 residues. The CDR3, as DNA: TGTGCCAGCAGTTATTTGATCGGGGCAGGGGCTCATGGCTACACCTTC. Translation gives CASSYLIGAGAHGYTF.

V usage is TRBV7-9 and J usage is TRBJ2-2, with D hard to call. There are 14 residues in the CDR3. The V end lost 1 base, the J end lost 5 bases, and 8 bases lay between the germline ends. CDR1 is SEHNR, CDR2 FQNEAQ, per germline (reference sequence). The CDR3 loop is CASSLVGATGELFF. CDR3 DNA sequence: TGTGCCAGCAGCTTAGTAGGAGCAACCGGGGAGCTGTTTTTT.

The gene calls are TRBV12-3 or TRBV12-4 and TRBJ1-1, with D possibly TRBD1 on 5 matching bases. This CDR3 region has 12 residues. Trimming shortened V by 5 bases and J by 10 bases, and 14 bases separated the two germline ends. The CDR3 region has the DNA TGTGCCAGCAGTGAGGGGAATTTCGGAGCTTTCTTT. It codes for CASSEGNFGAFF.

This chain links TRBV4-1 with TRBJ2-1; TRBD2 aligns across 8 bases. Germline CDR1 and CDR2: MGHRA and YSYEKL. The J segment lost 6 bases and the V segment lost 0 bases, leaving 13 bases of the junction unmatched. This CDR3 has 18 amino acids. As DNA, the CDR3 is TGCGCCAGCAGCCAAGAGAGGGCGAACGGGAGGGCTGGCAATGAGCAGTTCTTC. The encoded protein is CASSQERANGRAGNEQFF.

The chain employs TRBV5-4 and TRBJ2-3; the match to TRBD1 covers 8 bases. Trimming took 0 bases from V and 1 from J; bases not matched to a gene: 4. Germline CDR1 reads SGHNT; CDR2 reads YYREEE (reference sequence). This CDR3 is 16 amino acids long. In nucleotides, the CDR3 is TGTGCCAGCAGCTTGGGGGGACAGGTCGGCACAGATACGCAGTATTTT. Amino acid sequence: CASSLGGQVGTDTQYF. The entire variable domain, with the rest obtained from reference TRBV5-4 and TRBJ2-3, is as follows: ETGVTQSPTHLIKTRGQQVTLRCSSQSGHNTVSWYQQALGQGPQFIFQYYREEENGRGNFPPRFSGLQFPNYSSELNVNALELDDSALYLCASSLGGQVGTDTQYFGPGTRLTVL.

This sequence joins TRBV20-1 and TRBJ1-4; no clear D gene. The V end lost 1 base, the J end lost 2 bases, and 8 bases lay between the germline ends. This CDR3 spans 14 amino acids. Germline V gives CDR1 DFQATT, CDR2 SNEGSKA (reference sequence). CDR3 nucleotide sequence: TGCAGTGCTAGAGTACCGGGTACTAATGAAAAACTGTTTTTT. This codes for CSARVPGTNEKLFF.

The J gene is TRBJ2-5, the V gene TRBV28; the match to TRBD2 covers 9 bases. Germline assignment: CDR1 MDHEN and CDR2 SYDVKM. This CDR3 has 15 residues. V shed 6 bases and J 4 bases; nucleotides not matched to a gene: 9. The chain's CDR3 is CASSPAGGRRETQYF. CDR3 DNA sequence: TGTGCCAGCAGCCCCGCGGGAGGGCGGCGAGAGACCCAGTACTTC.